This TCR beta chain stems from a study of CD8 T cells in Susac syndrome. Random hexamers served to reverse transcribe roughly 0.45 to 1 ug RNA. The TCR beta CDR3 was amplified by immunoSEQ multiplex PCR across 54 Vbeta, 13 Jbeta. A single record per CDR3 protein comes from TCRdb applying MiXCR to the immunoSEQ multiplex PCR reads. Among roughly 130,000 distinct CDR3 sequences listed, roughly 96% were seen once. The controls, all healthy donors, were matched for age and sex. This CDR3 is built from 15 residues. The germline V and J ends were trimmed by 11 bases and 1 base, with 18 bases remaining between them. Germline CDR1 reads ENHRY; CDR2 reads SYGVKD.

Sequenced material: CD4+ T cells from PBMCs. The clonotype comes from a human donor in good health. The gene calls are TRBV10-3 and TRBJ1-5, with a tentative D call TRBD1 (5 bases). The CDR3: CASAEGTVSNQPQHF. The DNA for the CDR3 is TGTGCCTCCGCCGAAGGGACCGTCAGCAATCAGCCCCAGCATTTT.